This T cell receptor beta chain was captured by sequencing in a study of blood T cell repertoires in COVID-19. Looking at the study overall: The United States, Italy and Spain provided the acute and convalescent COVID-19 samples. T cells, B-cell-depleted T cells, or PBMCs supplied cDNA or gDNA.

The CDR3 is 14 residues long. V was clipped by 6 bases and J by 6 bases; unmatched bases: 8. Germline CDR1 is ENHRY and CDR2 is SYGVKD. How the authors handled the data: Amplification with reference gene primers provided the estimates of nucleated cell counts. The method was immunoSEQ multiplex PCR; TCRdb's version includes in-frame clones alone and lacks a portion of them. V and J calls and clone size are those listed in that table; D and trimming were worked out from the DNA. The sample contains some 270,000 clones, around 85% of which appear only once. The sequencing sample was made of peripheral blood. V usage is TRBV10-3 and J usage is TRBJ1-1, with 9 bases identical to TRBD1. This clonotype originated in a woman aged 70-85 years with acute or convalescent COVID-19. As DNA, the CDR3 is TGTGCCATCAGGCGGGACAGGGATGCCGCTGAAGCTTTCTTT. Its translation is CAIRRDRDAAEAFF.